This TCR beta chain was retrieved from a study of human T cells and chemical hapten exposure. Study-wide context: DPC at 2% was the sensitizing agent, placed on about 2 cm by about 2 cm of upper inner arm skin.

This sample's time point: pre-sensitization, week 0. Treatment reported: therapeutic diphenylcyclopropenone sensitization with weekly scalp DPC. The CDR3 contains 11 residues. Trimming took 3 bases from V and 3 from J, leaving 3 bases between them. Germline V gene lookup returns CDR1 SEHNR and CDR2 FQNEAQ (reference sequence). Unique molecular identifiers were affixed to discrete cDNA molecules within the library. One entry per CDR3 protein, called by TCRdb with MiXCR from the RACE reads. The sample yields over 300,000 distinct CDR3 sequences, 4.5% to 6% seen once. Many counts were recorded for this clonotype.

The clonotype originates from a woman aged 45-65 years with alopecia areata. Some clones in this sample may be carry-over from other donors' samples. The sequencing here drew on whole blood, taken in connection with sensitization to the hapten diphenylcyclopropenone (DPC). The chain has TRBV7-9 and TRBJ2-7; no reliable D call. The CDR3, as DNA: TGTGCCAGCAGCTTCAACTACGAGCAGTACTTC. It specifies CASSFNYEQYF.